Listed here are 10 T cell receptor beta chains from one sample, sequenced in a study of blood T cell repertoires in COVID-19. Generated by immunoSEQ multiplex PCR, the TCRdb table keeps only in-frame clones and is missing some. The sample lists about 240,000 clones; 80% to 90% were seen once. Sample: PBMCs or T cells enriched from blood (not recorded which). The receptors come from a middle-aged woman who had been exposed to COVID-19.

The chain uses TRBV28 and TRBJ1-1; weak D call: TRBD1 (5 bases). Germline CDR1 reads MDHEN; CDR2 reads SYDVKM. V lost 3 bases to trimming and J lost 4 bases, with 12 bases between them. The CDR3 loop spans 14 amino acids. The CDR3 is CASSFAAGFTEAFF. The CDR3 DNA reads as TGTGCCAGCAGTTTCGCGGCAGGGTTCACTGAAGCTTTCTTT.

This chain uses TRBV5-6 with TRBJ2-5; unclear D gene. The CDR3 contains 16 residues. Germline lookup yields CDR1 SGHDT and CDR2 YYEEEE. V lost 0 bases and J 2 bases, leaving 14 bases between the germline ends. The CDR3 sequence is CASSLAPGSAQETQYF. The DNA of the CDR3 is TGTGCCAGCAGCTTGGCCCCGGGTTCTGCGCAAGAGACCCAGTACTTC.

The chain couples TRBV19 to TRBJ1-1; 11 bases map to TRBD1. Germline V CDR1 and CDR2: LNHDA, SQIVND (reference sequence). The CDR3 contains 14 residues. V gave up 8 bases and J gave up 4 bases; unmatched junction bases: 6. The CDR3 is CASGQGARVTEAFF. As DNA, the CDR3 is TGTGCCAGTGGACAGGGGGCACGAGTCACTGAAGCTTTCTTT.

The chain recombines TRBV5-1 with TRBJ1-1; D may be TRBD1 (5 bases). Germline V gene sequence: CDR1 SGHRS, CDR2 YFSETQ. Trimming left V 5 bases short and J 1 base short, with 12 bases between. This CDR3 contains 14 residues. In DNA form, the CDR3 reads TGCGCCAGCAGTCAGGGTGTTGGGAACACTGAAGCTTTCTTT. Its translation is CASSQGVGNTEAFF.

The chain recombines TRBV12-3 or TRBV12-4 with TRBJ1-6, with D perhaps TRBD1 (6 bases). CDR3 length equals 13 residues. V was shortened by 6 bases and J by 10 bases, with 13 bases between the two germline ends. The CDR3 bases are TGTGCCAGCAGGCTAACAGGGAACTCACCCCTCCACTTT. Protein product: CASRLTGNSPLHF.

This rearrangement joins TRBV7-9 to TRBJ2-1, with TRBD2 matching 9 bases. The V gene's germline CDR1 is SEHNR and CDR2 FQNEAQ (reference sequence). V gave up 5 bases and J gave up 12 bases; unmatched junction bases: 17. The CDR3 is 16 residues long. The CDR3 reads CASSPSGGGATAGQFF. The CDR3 nucleotides are TGTGCCAGCAGCCCCTCCGGCGGGGGGGCAACGGCGGGGCAGTTCTTC.

This chain uses TRBV4-1 with TRBJ1-3; D may be TRBD1 (6 bases). Trimming shortened V by 0 bases and J by 0 bases, and 9 bases separated the two germline ends. The germline V gene encodes CDR1 MGHRA and CDR2 YSYEKL. CDR3 length equals 16 residues. DNA of the CDR3: TGCGCCAGCAGCCAAGATGTCAGGGGCTCTGGAAACACCATATATTTT. It codes for CASSQDVRGSGNTIYF.

The rearrangement joins TRBV12-3 or TRBV12-4 to TRBJ2-7, with D possibly TRBD2 on 7 matching bases. The CDR3 covers 13 residues. V lost 6 bases and J 6 bases, leaving 15 bases between the germline ends. CDR3 nucleotides: TGTGCCAGCAGCCAGAGGGGGGGCGCCGAGCAGTACTTC. Translation gives CASSQRGGAEQYF.

This chain links TRBV3-1 (or the pseudogene TRBV3-2) with TRBJ1-1; TRBD1 matches at 7 bases. The CDR3 spans 13 residues. Germline values: CDR1 LGHDT, CDR2 YNNKEL (reference sequence). With 3 bases clipped from V and 9 bases from J, the junction kept 7 bases outside the gene matches. The CDR3 nucleotides are TGTGCCAGCAGCCAGGTGACAGGGAAGAAAGCTTTCTTT. Translating it yields CASSQVTGKKAFF.

This sequence joins TRBV19 and TRBJ1-3; tentative D call: TRBD1 (6 bases). V was shortened by 6 bases and J by 4 bases, with 16 bases between the two germline ends. This CDR3 region has 15 residues. Per germline, CDR1 LNHDA and CDR2 SQIVND (reference sequence). CDR3 nucleotide sequence: TGTGCCAGTAGAATCGGGACATTTAACGGAAACACCATATATTTT. It translates to CASRIGTFNGNTIYF.